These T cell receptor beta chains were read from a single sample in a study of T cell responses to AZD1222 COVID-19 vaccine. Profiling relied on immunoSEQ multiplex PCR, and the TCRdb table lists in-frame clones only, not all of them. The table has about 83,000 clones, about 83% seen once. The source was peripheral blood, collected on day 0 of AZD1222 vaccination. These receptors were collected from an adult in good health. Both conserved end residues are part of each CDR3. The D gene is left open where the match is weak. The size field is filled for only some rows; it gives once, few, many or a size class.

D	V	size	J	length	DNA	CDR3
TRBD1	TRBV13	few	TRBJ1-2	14	TGTGCCAGCAGCGGCCCGGACAGGGTAGATGGCTACACCTTC	CASSGPDRVDGYTF
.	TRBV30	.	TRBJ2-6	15	TGTGCCTGGAGTTTGGGCCTCTCTGGGGCCAACGTCCTGACTTTC	CAWSLGLSGANVLTF
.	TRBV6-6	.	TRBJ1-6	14	TGTGCCAGCAGCCCCTTGGGAGATAATTCACCCCTCCACTTT	CASSPLGDNSPLHF
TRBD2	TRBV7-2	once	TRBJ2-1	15	TGTGCCAGCAGCTTACGGGACTACACGCAAATGTCGCAGTTCTTC	CASSLRDYTQMSQFF
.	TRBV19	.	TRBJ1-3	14	TGTGCCAGTAGTATAGATACGGAGAGAAACACCATATATTTT	CASSIDTERNTIYF
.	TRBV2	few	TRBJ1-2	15	TGTGCCAGCAGTGAAGCCGCAGGGGCAAGCTATGGCTACACCTTC	CASSEAAGASYGYTF
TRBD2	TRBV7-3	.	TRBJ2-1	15	TGTGCCAGCAGCCCACTAGCGGGGTGGGACAATGAGCAGTTCTTC	CASSPLAGWDNEQFF
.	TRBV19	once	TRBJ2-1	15	TGTGCCAGTAGTACACCCGGGACGAGTTACAATGAGCAGTTCTTC	CASSTPGTSYNEQFF
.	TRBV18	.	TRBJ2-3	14	TGTGCCAGCTCACGGCGGGGAGCCACAGATACGCAGTATTTT	CASSRRGATDTQYF
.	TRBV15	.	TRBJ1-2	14	TGTGCCACCAGCATGGTGACAGGCGGATATGGCTACACCTTC	CATSMVTGGYGYTF
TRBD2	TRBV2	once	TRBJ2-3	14	TGTGCCAGCATGACCACGGGAGGGGTGGATACGCAGTATTTT	CASMTTGGVDTQYF
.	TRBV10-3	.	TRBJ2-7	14	TGTGCCATCAGTGAACAGGCGAACTCCTACGAGCAGTACTTC	CAISEQANSYEQYF
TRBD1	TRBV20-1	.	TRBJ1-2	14	TGCAGTGCTAGTCAGGGGGCGCAAGGCTATGGCTACACCTTC	CSASQGAQGYGYTF
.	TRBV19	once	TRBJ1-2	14	TGTGCCAGTAGTATAGAAGCCAGTAACTATGGCTACACCTTC	CASSIEASNYGYTF
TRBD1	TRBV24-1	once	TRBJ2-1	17	TGTGCCACCAGTGATCCCAAGGCGGGACAGGGCCACAATGAGCAGTTCTTC	CATSDPKAGQGHNEQFF
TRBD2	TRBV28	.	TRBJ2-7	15	TGTGCCAGCAGCACGGGAGGCGGGGGGTTCTACGAGCAGTACTTC	CASSTGGGGFYEQYF
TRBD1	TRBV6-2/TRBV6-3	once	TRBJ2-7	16	TGTGCCAGCAGTTACCAACCGGGACAGGGCAGCTACGAGCAGTACTTC	CASSYQPGQGSYEQYF
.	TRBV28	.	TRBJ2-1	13	TGTGCCAGCAGTTTACCCCCAAGGGATGAGCAGTTCTTC	CASSLPPRDEQFF
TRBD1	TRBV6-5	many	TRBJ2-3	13	TGTGCCACTGACAGGGGGCTGAGAGATACGCAGTATTTT	CATDRGLRDTQYF
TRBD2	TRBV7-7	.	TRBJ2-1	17	TGTGCTAGCAGCTTACGATGGGCGGGACTAGAAAACAATGAGCAGTTCTTC	CASSLRWAGLENNEQFF
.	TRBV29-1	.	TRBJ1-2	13	TGCAGCGTTGTGGGGGGGCCGTCGGAAGGCTACACCTTC	CSVVGGPSEGYTF
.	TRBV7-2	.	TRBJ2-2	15	TGTGCCAGCAGCCCCTGGGGCGGCGGCACCGGGGAGCTGTTTTTT	CASSPWGGGTGELFF
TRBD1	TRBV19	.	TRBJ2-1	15	TGTGCCAGTAGCCTCGGGACAGGAGCGTACAATGAGCAGTTCTTC	CASSLGTGAYNEQFF
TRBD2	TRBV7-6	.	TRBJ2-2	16	TGTGCCAGCAGCTTAGCAGCGGGGGGCAACACCGGGGAGCTGTTTTTT	CASSLAAGGNTGELFF
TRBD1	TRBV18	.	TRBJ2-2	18	TGTGCCAGCTCACCACCGAGGTTCGGACAGGGGATAACCGGGGAGCTGTTTTTT	CASSPPRFGQGITGELFF
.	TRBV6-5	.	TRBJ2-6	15	TGTGCCAGCGCATTTTTCAACTCTGGGGCCAACGTCCTGACTTTC	CASAFFNSGANVLTF
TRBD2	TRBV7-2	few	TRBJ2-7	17	TGTGCCAGCAGCTTAGCGGGACTAGCGGCGGGAGGGTACGAGCAGTACTTC	CASSLAGLAAGGYEQYF
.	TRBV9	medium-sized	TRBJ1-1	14	TGTGCCAGCAGCCCTCAGGGTCCGTTTGCTGAAGCTTTCTTT	CASSPQGPFAEAFF
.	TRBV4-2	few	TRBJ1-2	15	TGTGCCAGCAGCCAAGAGTTCAGCAACGCGGGGGGCTACACCTTC	CASSQEFSNAGGYTF
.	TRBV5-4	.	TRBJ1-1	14	TGTGCCAGCAACCCGGGTAGGCTGAACACTGAAGCTTTCTTT	CASNPGRLNTEAFF
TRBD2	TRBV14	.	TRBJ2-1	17	TGTGCCAGCAGCCAAAATAGTGGGGGGACTAGAAACAATGAGCAGTTCTTC	CASSQNSGGTRNNEQFF
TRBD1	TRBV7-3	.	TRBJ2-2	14	TGTGCCAGCGGTGGACAGGGAAACACCGGGGAGCTGTTTTTT	CASGGQGNTGELFF
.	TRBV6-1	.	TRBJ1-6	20	TGTGCCAGCAGTGAAGCGCCCAGGTTCCGGGCAAGCTCCTATAATTCACCCCTCCACTTT	CASSEAPRFRASSYNSPLHF
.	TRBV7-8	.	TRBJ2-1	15	TGTGCCAGCAGCCCCCGGGACCCGCCTATATATGAGCAGTTCTTC	CASSPRDPPIYEQFF
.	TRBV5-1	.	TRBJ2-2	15	TGCGCCACCAGAGAGGGACCAGCCTACACCGGGGAGCTGTTTTTT	CATREGPAYTGELFF
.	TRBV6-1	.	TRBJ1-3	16	TGTGCCAGCAGTGAAATGGTAGGCCTTGCTGGAAACACCATATATTTT	CASSEMVGLAGNTIYF
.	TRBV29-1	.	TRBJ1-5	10	TGCAGCGCCCTGGGGATACCCCAGCATTTT	CSALGIPQHF
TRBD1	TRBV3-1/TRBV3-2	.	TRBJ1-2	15	TGTGCCAGCAGCCCACCGGGACAGATAATCTATGGCTACACCTTC	CASSPPGQIIYGYTF
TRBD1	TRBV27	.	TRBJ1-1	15	TGTGCCACCCTTAGGAAAGGACAGGGGAACACTGAAGCTTTCTTT	CATLRKGQGNTEAFF
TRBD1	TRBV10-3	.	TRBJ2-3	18	TGTGCCATCAGTGGCTACCCGACAGGGAGTGATCTCACAGATACGCAGTATTTT	CAISGYPTGSDLTDTQYF
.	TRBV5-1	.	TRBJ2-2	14	TGCGCCAGCAGCTTGGTACAGGGAACCGGGGAGCTGTTTTTT	CASSLVQGTGELFF
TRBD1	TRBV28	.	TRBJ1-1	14	TGTGCCAGCAGTATAGGACAGGGATACACTGAAGCTTTCTTT	CASSIGQGYTEAFF
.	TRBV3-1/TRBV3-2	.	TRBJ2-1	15	TGTGCCAGCAGCCCGACACGGAACTCCTACAATGAGCAGTTCTTC	CASSPTRNSYNEQFF
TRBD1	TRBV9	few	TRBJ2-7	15	TGTGCCAGCAGCGCCGGAGGGACAGGAACCTACGAGCAGTACTTC	CASSAGGTGTYEQYF
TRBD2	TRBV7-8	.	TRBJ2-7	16	TGTGCCAGCAGCTCCTTAGCTAGCGGGGGAAGGGTCGAGCAGTACTTC	CASSSLASGGRVEQYF
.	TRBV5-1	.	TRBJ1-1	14	TGCGCCAGCAGTTCAGGGGATAGGAACACTGAAGCTTTCTTT	CASSSGDRNTEAFF
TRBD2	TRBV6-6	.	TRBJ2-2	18	TGTGCCAGCAGTCTACGGACTAGCGGGGGGGCGACCTCCGGGGAGCTGTTTTTT	CASSLRTSGGATSGELFF
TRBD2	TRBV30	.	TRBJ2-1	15	TGTGCCTGGAGTGTACTGGCGGGGGGGGAGAATGAGCAGTTCTTC	CAWSVLAGGENEQFF
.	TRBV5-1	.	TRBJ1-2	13	TGCGCCAGCAGCCCTACGGAGGCCTATGGCTACACCTTC	CASSPTEAYGYTF
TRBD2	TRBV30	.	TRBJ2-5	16	TGTGCCTGGAGGGGGAACAGCGGGGGGCCTCAAGAGACCCAGTACTTC	CAWRGNSGGPQETQYF
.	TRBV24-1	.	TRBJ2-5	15	TGTGCCACCAGTGACCCGACAGGTATCCAAGAGACCCAGTACTTC	CATSDPTGIQETQYF
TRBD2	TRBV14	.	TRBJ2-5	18	TGTGCCAGCAGCCAAGGGGAGGCTAGCGGTGCTTTACCAGAGACCCAGTACTTC	CASSQGEASGALPETQYF
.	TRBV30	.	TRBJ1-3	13	TGTGCCTGGAGCCGACAGAGTGGAAACACCATATATTTT	CAWSRQSGNTIYF
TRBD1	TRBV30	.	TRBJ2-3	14	TGTGCCTGGAGTGTACAGGGGGTGACAGATACGCAGTATTTT	CAWSVQGVTDTQYF
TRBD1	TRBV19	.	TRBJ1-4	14	TGTGCCAGTAGTTCGACAGGGGCAAATGAAAAACTGTTTTTT	CASSSTGANEKLFF
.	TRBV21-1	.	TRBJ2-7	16	TGTGCCAGCAGCAAAGTTCCGGGACAGGGATCCTACGAGCAGTACTTC	CASSKVPGQGSYEQYF
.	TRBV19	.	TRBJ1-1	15	TGTGCCAGTAGTGTGGTCGAGGGGCGAAGCACTGAAGCTTTCTTT	CASSVVEGRSTEAFF
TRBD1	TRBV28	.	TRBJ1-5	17	TGTGCCAGCAGTCCCAGGGGGCGCAGGTCAAGCAATCAGCCCCAGCATTTT	CASSPRGRRSSNQPQHF
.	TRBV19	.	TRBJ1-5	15	TGTGCCAGTAGTATAGAACAGGGAGTCGGCCAGCCCCAGCATTTT	CASSIEQGVGQPQHF
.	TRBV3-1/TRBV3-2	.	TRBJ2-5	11	TGTGCCGGAAACAACCAAGAGACCCAGTACTTC	CAGNNQETQYF